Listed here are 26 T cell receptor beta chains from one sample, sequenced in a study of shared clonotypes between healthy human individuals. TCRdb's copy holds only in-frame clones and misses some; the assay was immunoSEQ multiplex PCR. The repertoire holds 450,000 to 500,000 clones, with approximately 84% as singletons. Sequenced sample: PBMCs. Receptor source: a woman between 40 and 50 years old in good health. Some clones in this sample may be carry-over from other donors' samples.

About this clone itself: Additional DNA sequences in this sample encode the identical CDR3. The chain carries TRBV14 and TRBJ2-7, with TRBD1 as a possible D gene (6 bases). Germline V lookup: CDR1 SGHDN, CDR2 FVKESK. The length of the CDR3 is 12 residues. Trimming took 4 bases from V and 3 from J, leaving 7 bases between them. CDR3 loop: CASSPTGYEQYF. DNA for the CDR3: TGTGCCAGCAGCCCGACAGGCTACGAGCAGTACTTC.

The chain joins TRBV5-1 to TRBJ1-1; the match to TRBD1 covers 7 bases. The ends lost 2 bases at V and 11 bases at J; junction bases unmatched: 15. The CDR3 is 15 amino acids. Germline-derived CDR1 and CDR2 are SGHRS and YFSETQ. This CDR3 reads CASSFQGGAYPLAFF. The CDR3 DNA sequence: TGCGCCAGCAGCTTTCAGGGGGGCGCGTATCCTCTGGCTTTCTTT.

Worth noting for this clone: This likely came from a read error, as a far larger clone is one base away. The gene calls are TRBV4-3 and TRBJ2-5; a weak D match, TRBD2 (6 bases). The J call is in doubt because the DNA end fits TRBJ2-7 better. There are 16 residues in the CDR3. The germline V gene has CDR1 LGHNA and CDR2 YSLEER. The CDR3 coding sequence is TGCACCAGCAGCCAGGGATTATCGGGACTCCGGGCCGAGCAGTACTTC. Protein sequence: CTSSQGLSGLRAEQYF.

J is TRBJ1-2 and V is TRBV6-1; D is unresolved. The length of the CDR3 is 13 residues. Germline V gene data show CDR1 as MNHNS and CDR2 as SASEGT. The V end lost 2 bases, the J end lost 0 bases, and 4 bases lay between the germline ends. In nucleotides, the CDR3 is TGTGCCAGCAGTGAAAGGTCTAACTATGGCTACACCTTC. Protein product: CASSERSNYGYTF.

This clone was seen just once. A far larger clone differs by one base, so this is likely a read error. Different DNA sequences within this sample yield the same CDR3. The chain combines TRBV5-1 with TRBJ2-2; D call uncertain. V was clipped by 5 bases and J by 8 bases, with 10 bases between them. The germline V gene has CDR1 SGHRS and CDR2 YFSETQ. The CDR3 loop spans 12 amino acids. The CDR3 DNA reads TGCGCCAGCAGGGTGAATGGAGGGGAGCTGTTTTTT. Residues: CASRVNGGELFF. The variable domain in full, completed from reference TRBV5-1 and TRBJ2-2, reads KAGVTQTPRYLIKTRGQQVTLSCSPISGHRSVSWYQQTPGQGLQFLFEYFSETQRNKGNFPGRFSGRQFSNSRSEMNVSTLELGDSALYLCASRVNGGELFFGEGSRLTVL.

For the CDR3, the DNA is TGTGCCATCAGTGACGGACTGGGAGAGACCCAGTACTTC. It translates to CAISDGLGETQYF. The rearrangement joins TRBV10-3 to TRBJ2-5; D possibly corresponds to TRBD2 (5 bases). There are 13 residues in the CDR3. V was pared by 3 bases and J by 4 bases, with 9 bases between. Per the germline V gene, CDR1 is ENHRY and CDR2 is SYGVKD.

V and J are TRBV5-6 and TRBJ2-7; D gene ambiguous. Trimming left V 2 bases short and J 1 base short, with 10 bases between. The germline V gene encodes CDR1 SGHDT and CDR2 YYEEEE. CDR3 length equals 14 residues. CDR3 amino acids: CASSLRVRSYEQYF. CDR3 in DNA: TGTGCCAGCAGCTTACGGGTACGATCCTACGAGCAGTACTTC.

The CDR3, as DNA: TGTGCCAGCAGCCAACAGGGCCATCAGCCCCAGCATTTT. This translates into CASSQQGHQPQHF. The chain links TRBV5-4 to TRBJ1-5; D possibly corresponds to TRBD1 (6 bases). With 4 bases removed from V and 5 bases from J, the gap between germline ends came to 10 bases. CDR1 is SGHNT and CDR2 is YYREEE in the germline V gene (reference sequence). This CDR3 has 13 residues.

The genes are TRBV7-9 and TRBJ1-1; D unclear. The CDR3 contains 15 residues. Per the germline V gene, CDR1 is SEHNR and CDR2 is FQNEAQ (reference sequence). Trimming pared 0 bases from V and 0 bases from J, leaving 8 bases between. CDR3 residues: CASSLAGRLNTEAFF. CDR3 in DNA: TGTGCCAGCAGCTTAGCGGGCAGGCTGAACACTGAAGCTTTCTTT. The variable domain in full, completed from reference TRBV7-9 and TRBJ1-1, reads DTGVSQNPRHKITKRGQNVTFRCDPISEHNRLYWYRQTLGQGPEFLTYFQNEAQLEKSRLLSDRFSAERPKGSFSTLEIQRTEQGDSAMYLCASSLAGRLNTEAFFGQGTRLTVV.

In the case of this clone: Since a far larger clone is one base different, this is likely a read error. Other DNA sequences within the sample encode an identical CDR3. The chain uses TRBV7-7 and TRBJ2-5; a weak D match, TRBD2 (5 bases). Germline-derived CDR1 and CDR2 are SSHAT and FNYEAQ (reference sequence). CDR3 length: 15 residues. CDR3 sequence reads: CASSFAASSQETQYF. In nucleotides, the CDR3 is TGTGCAAGCAGCTTCGCGGCTAGCTCTCAAGAGACCCAGTACTTC. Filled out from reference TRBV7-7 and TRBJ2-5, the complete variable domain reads GAGVSQSPRYKVTKRGQDVTLRCDPISSHATLYWYQQALGQGPEFLTYFNYEAQPDKSGLPSDRFSAERPEGSISTLTIQRTEQRDSAMYRCASSFAASSQETQYFGPGTRLLVL.

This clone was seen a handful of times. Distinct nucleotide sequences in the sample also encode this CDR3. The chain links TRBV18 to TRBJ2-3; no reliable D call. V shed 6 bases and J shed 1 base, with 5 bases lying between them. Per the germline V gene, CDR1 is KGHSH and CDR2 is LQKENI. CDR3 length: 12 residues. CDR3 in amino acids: CASSLRTDTQYF. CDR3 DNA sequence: TGTGCCAGCTCCCTTCGCACAGATACGCAGTATTTT.

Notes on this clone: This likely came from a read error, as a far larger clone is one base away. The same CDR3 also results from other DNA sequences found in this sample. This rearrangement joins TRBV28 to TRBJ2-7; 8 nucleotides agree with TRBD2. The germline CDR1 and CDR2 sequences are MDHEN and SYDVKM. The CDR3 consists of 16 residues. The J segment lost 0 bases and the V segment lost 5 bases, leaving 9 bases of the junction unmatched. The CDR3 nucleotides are TGTGCCAGCAGTCCCGTCGGGAGGGCCGGCTCCTACGAGCAGTACTTC. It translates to CASSPVGRAGSYEQYF.

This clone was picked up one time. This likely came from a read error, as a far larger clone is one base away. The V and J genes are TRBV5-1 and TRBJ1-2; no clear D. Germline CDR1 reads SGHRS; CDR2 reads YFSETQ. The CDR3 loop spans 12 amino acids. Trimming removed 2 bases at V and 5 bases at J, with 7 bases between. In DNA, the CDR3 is TGCGCCAGCAGCTTCGTACGGTATGGCTACACCTTC. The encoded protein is CASSFVRYGYTF.

CDR3 DNA: TGTGCCAGCAGTGCTCCCGACAGACCCTACGAGCAGTACTTC. This translates into CASSAPDRPYEQYF. This chain uses TRBV28 with TRBJ2-7; possible D gene TRBD1, 5 bases. This CDR3 contains 14 residues. V lost 5 bases, J lost 2 bases, and 13 bases lay in between. CDR1 and CDR2 from the germline V gene are MDHEN and SYDVKM.

The CDR3 region has the DNA TGTGCCAGCAGTTACAGGGACCAATACAATGAGCAGTTCTTC. It translates to CASSYRDQYNEQFF. The chain combines TRBV6-6 with TRBJ2-1; the D gene could be TRBD1 or TRBD2 (5 bases each). The CDR3 has 14 residues. Germline CDR1 and CDR2: MNHNY and SVGAGI (reference sequence). Trimming cost V 2 bases and J 4 bases, with 9 bases left between them.

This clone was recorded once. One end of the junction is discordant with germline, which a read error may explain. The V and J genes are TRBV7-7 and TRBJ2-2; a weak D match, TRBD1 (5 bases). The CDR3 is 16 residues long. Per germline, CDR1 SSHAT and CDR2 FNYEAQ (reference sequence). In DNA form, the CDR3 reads TGTGCTAGCAGCTTGGTTTCCGCAGGGTACACCGGGGAGCTGTTTTTT. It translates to CASSLVSAGYTGELFF.

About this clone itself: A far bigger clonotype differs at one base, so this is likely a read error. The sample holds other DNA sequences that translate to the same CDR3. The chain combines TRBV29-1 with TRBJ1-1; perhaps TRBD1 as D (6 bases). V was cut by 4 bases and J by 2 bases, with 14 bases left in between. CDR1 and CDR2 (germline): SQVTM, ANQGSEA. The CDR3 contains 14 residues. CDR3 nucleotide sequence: TGCAGCGTTGCCACGGGGGCAGCTAACACTGAAGCTTTCTTT. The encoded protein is CSVATGAANTEAFF.

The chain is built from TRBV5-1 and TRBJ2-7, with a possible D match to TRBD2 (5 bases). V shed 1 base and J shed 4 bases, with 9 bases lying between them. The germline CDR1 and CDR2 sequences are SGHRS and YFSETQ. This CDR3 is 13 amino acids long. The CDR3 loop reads CASSLNGEYEQYF. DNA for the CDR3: TGCGCCAGCAGCTTGAACGGGGAGTACGAGCAGTACTTC. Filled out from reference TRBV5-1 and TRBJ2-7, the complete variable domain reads KAGVTQTPRYLIKTRGQQVTLSCSPISGHRSVSWYQQTPGQGLQFLFEYFSETQRNKGNFPGRFSGRQFSNSRSEMNVSTLELGDSALYLCASSLNGEYEQYFGPGTRLTVT.

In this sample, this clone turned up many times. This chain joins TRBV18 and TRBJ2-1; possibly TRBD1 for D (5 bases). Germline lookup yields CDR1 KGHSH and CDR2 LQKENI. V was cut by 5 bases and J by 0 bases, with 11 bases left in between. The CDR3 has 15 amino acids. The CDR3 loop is CASSAQGSSYNEQFF. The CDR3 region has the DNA TGTGCCAGCTCAGCCCAGGGTAGCTCCTACAATGAGCAGTTCTTC.

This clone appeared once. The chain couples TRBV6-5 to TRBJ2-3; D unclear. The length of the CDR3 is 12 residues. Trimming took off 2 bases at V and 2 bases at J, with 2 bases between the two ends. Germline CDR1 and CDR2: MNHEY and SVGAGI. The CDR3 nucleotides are TGTGCCAGCAGTTACGACACAGATACGCAGTATTTT. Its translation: CASSYDTDTQYF.

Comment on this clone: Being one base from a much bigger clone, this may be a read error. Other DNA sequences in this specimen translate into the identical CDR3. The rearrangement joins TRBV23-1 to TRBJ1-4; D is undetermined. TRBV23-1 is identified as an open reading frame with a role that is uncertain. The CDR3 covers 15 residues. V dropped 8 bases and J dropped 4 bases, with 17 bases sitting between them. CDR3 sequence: CASQSEGRHNEKLFF. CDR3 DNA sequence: TGCGCCAGCCAGTCAGAAGGCAGGCATAATGAAAAACTGTTTTTT.

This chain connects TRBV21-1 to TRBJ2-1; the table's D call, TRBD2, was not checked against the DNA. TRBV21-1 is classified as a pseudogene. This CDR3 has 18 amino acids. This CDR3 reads CAHLSGGQGLERGNEQFF. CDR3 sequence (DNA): TGTGCCCACCTTTCCGGTGGGCAGGGACTAGAACGGGGCAATGAGCAGTTCTTC.

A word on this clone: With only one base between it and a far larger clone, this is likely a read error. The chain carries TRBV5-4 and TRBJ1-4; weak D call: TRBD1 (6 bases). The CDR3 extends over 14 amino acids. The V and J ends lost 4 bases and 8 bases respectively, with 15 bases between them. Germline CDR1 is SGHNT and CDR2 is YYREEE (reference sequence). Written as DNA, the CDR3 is TGTGCCAGCAGCCTTGCAGGGGCCACAGAAAAACTGTTTTTT. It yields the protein CASSLAGATEKLFF.

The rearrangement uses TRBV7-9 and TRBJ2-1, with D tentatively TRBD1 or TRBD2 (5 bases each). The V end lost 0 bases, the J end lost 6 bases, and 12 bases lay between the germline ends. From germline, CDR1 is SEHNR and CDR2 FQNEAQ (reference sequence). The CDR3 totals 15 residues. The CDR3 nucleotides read TGTGCCAGCAGCTTAGCGGCAGGGACGGCCAATGAGCAGTTCTTC. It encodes CASSLAAGTANEQFF. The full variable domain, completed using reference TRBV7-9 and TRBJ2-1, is DTGVSQNPRHKITKRGQNVTFRCDPISEHNRLYWYRQTLGQGPEFLTYFQNEAQLEKSRLLSDRFSAERPKGSFSTLEIQRTEQGDSAMYLCASSLAAGTANEQFFGPGTRLTVL.

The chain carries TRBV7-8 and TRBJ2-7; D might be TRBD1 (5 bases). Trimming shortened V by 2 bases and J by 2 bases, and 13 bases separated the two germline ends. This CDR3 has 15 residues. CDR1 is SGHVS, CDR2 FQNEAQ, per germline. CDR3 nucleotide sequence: TGTGCCAGCAGCTTAAAAGAGCCAGGGCCCTACGAGCAGTACTTC. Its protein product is CASSLKEPGPYEQYF.

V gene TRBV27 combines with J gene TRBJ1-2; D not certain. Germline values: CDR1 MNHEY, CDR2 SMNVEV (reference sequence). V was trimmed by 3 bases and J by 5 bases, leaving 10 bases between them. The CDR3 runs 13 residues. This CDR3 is CASSFSNSYGYTF. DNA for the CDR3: TGTGCCAGCAGTTTTTCAAACAGTTATGGCTACACCTTC.